The 20 T cell receptor beta chains reported below all come from one sample, sequenced in a study of blood T cell repertoires in COVID-19. TCRdb keeps only in-frame clones here, not all; method: immunoSEQ multiplex PCR. Altogether about 250,000 clones are present, about four fifths being singletons, with the ten largest covering about 5.7%. Material: peripheral blood. These receptors were taken from a man older than 75 with acute or convalescent COVID-19.

V is TRBV7-2 and J is TRBJ2-3; TRBD1 is a possible D gene (5 bases). This CDR3 is built from 14 residues. Germline values: CDR1 SGHTA, CDR2 FQGNSA. Trimming pared 7 bases from V and 2 bases from J, leaving 13 bases between. CDR3 DNA sequence: TGTGCCAGCACAGGGCGCGGTCTCACAGATACGCAGTATTTT. It yields the protein CASTGRGLTDTQYF. The full variable domain, completed using reference TRBV7-2 and TRBJ2-3, is GAGVSQSPSNKVTEKGKDVELRCDPISGHTALYWYRQSLGQGLEFLIYFQGNSAPDKSGLPSDRFSAERTGGSVSTLTIQRTQQEDSAVYLCASTGRGLTDTQYFGPGTRLTVL.

The rearrangement uses TRBV11-2 and TRBJ2-7, with D perhaps matching TRBD2 (5 bases). The CDR3 totals 15 residues. V was cut by 1 base and J by 4 bases, with 14 bases left in between. The germline CDR1 and CDR2 sequences are SGHAT and FQNNGV. This CDR3 reads CASSLGASAGYEQYF. The DNA for the CDR3 is TGTGCCAGCAGCTTAGGGGCGTCGGCGGGTTACGAGCAGTACTTC.

This clone appeared a single time. The same CDR3 also results from other DNA sequences found in this sample. The chain combines TRBV5-1 with TRBJ1-2; tentatively, D is TRBD1 (5 bases). V was cut by 1 base and J by 2 bases, with 9 bases left in between. The germline V gene has CDR1 SGHRS and CDR2 YFSETQ. CDR3 length: 14 amino acids. CDR3 coding DNA: TGCGCCAGCAGCTTGACAGGAACGAACTATGGCTACACCTTC. Translating gives CASSLTGTNYGYTF.

This chain joins TRBV19 and TRBJ2-4, with 7 bases that match TRBD1. This CDR3 region has 12 residues. Trimming took 5 bases from V and 7 from J; bases not matched to a gene: 2. Germline lookup yields CDR1 LNHDA and CDR2 SQIVND (reference sequence). The CDR3 sequence is CASSSDRNIQYF. The DNA for the CDR3 is TGTGCCAGTAGTTCGGACAGGAACATTCAGTACTTC. The full variable domain, with the rest looked up from reference TRBV19 and TRBJ2-4, is DGGITQSPKYLFRKEGQNVTLSCEQNLNHDAMYWYRQDPGQGLRLIYYSQIVNDFQKGDIAEGYSVSREKKESFPLTVTSAQKNPTAFYLCASSSDRNIQYFGAGTRLSVL.

The rearrangement joins TRBV29-1 to TRBJ2-2; D possibly corresponds to TRBD1 (6 bases). Germline V CDR1 and CDR2: SQVTM, ANQGSEA. The CDR3 runs 14 residues. The CDR3 protein is CSTTGPLNTGELFF. The CDR3 region has the DNA TGCAGTACCACAGGGCCGTTGAACACCGGGGAGCTGTTTTTT.

The V gene is TRBV12-5, the J gene TRBJ2-3; 16 bases map to TRBD2. The germline V gene has CDR1 LGHNT and CDR2 FRNRAP. This CDR3 is built from 21 residues. J gave up 2 bases and V 0 bases, and 11 bases lay outside the gene matches. CDR3 region: CASGLVRIGTSGRDYTDTQYF. As DNA, the CDR3 is TGTGCTAGTGGTTTGGTACGGATAGGGACTAGCGGGAGGGATTACACAGATACGCAGTATTTT.

V gene TRBV3-1 (or the pseudogene TRBV3-2) combines with J gene TRBJ1-1, with TRBD1 as a possible D gene (5 bases). Germline CDR1 LGHDT, CDR2 YNNKEL (reference sequence). Trimming cost V 0 bases and J 4 bases, with 9 bases left between them. The CDR3 loop spans 14 amino acids. The CDR3 protein is CASSQEGGATEAFF. The CDR3 DNA follows: TGTGCCAGCAGCCAAGAGGGAGGGGCCACTGAAGCTTTCTTT.

This sequence joins TRBV2 and TRBJ2-1, with D tentatively TRBD2 (5 bases). The V gene lost 6 bases and the J gene lost 9 bases, with 12 bases spanning the gap. The CDR3 consists of 12 residues. CDR1 and CDR2 (germline): SNHLY, FYNNEI. This chain's CDR3 is CASSLGVGEQFF. Here the CDR3 DNA reads TGTGCCAGCAGCTTGGGAGTGGGTGAGCAGTTCTTC. The whole variable domain, filled in from reference TRBV2 and TRBJ2-1, reads EPEVTQTPSHQVTQMGQEVILRCVPISNHLYFYWYRQILGQKVEFLVSFYNNEISEKSEIFDDQFSVERPDGSNFTLKIRSTKLEDSAMYFCASSLGVGEQFFGPGTRLTVL.

The chain employs TRBV5-1 and TRBJ2-4, with 9 bases fitting TRBD1. Germline CDR1 reads SGHRS; CDR2 reads YFSETQ. The CDR3 extends over 14 amino acids. Trimming at V came to 3 bases and at J to 3 bases, leaving 1 base not matched to a gene. The CDR3 sequence: CASSWGQGKNIQYF. CDR3 sequence (DNA): TGCGCCAGCAGCTGGGGACAGGGCAAAAACATTCAGTACTTC. The entire variable domain, with the rest obtained from reference TRBV5-1 and TRBJ2-4, is as follows: KAGVTQTPRYLIKTRGQQVTLSCSPISGHRSVSWYQQTPGQGLQFLFEYFSETQRNKGNFPGRFSGRQFSNSRSEMNVSTLELGDSALYLCASSWGQGKNIQYFGAGTRLSVL.

This sequence joins TRBV10-3 and TRBJ1-1; 10 nucleotides line up with TRBD1. The trim removed 5 bases at V and 1 base at J, leaving 13 bases unmatched. The CDR3 contains 18 residues. Germline V gene sequence: CDR1 ENHRY, CDR2 SYGVKD. CDR3 coding DNA: TGTGCCATCAGTCGAACGGCCGGGACAGGGGTGGCGAACACTGAAGCTTTCTTT. The encoded protein is CAISRTAGTGVANTEAFF.

The genes are TRBV29-1 and TRBJ2-1, with D maybe TRBD1 (5 bases). V dropped 4 bases and J dropped 1 base, with 8 bases sitting between them. The CDR3 runs 13 residues. Germline V gene lookup returns CDR1 SQVTM and CDR2 ANQGSEA. The CDR3 loop is CSVVGDSYNEQFF. The CDR3 nucleotides read TGCAGCGTTGTAGGGGATTCCTACAATGAGCAGTTCTTC.

This chain uses TRBV5-4 with TRBJ2-1; D is possibly TRBD2 (5 bases). Trimming shortened V by 2 bases and J by 4 bases, and 13 bases separated the two germline ends. Germline CDR1 SGHNT, CDR2 YYREEE (reference sequence). This CDR3 spans 15 amino acids. The CDR3 here is CASSFRPGRYNEQFF. DNA of the CDR3: TGTGCCAGCAGCTTTCGACCGGGGAGATACAATGAGCAGTTCTTC.

The chain is built from TRBV3-1 (or the pseudogene TRBV3-2) and TRBJ2-2, with a tentative D call TRBD2 (6 bases). The CDR3 length is 19 residues. V lost 0 bases, J lost 0 bases, and 17 bases lay in between. Per the germline V gene, CDR1 is LGHDT and CDR2 is YNNKEL (reference sequence). The CDR3 here is CASSQERVGRIANTGELFF. The CDR3 DNA follows: TGTGCCAGCAGCCAAGAAAGGGTGGGGAGGATCGCGAACACCGGGGAGCTGTTTTTT.

This chain connects TRBV24-1 to TRBJ1-2; 9 bases line up with TRBD1. Unmatched junction bases numbered 12, after V lost 3 bases and J lost 8 bases. The CDR3 consists of 16 residues. Per the germline V gene, CDR1 is KGHDR and CDR2 is SFDVKD. This chain's CDR3 is CATSDTSYRGPEGYTF. The CDR3 nucleotides are TGTGCCACCAGTGATACATCTTACAGGGGGCCCGAGGGCTACACCTTC.

The V gene is TRBV6-1, the J gene TRBJ2-7, with D uncertain. Trimming pared 2 bases from V and 7 bases from J, leaving 9 bases between. Germline V gives CDR1 MNHNS, CDR2 SASEGT. There are 12 residues in the CDR3. The CDR3 DNA sequence: TGTGCCAGCAGTGAATCCGGCAGGGAGCAGTACTTC. Residues: CASSESGREQYF.

There are a few counts of this clone. The chain joins TRBV28 to TRBJ2-3, with TRBD1 matching 8 bases. With 6 bases clipped from V and 2 bases from J, the junction kept 4 bases outside the gene matches. This CDR3 spans 14 amino acids. Germline V gives CDR1 MDHEN, CDR2 SYDVKM. CDR3 in DNA: TGTGCCAGCAGGACAGGGGAGACCACAGATACGCAGTATTTT. Translated, it gives CASRTGETTDTQYF.

This clone is a singleton in its sample. V usage is TRBV3-1 (or the pseudogene TRBV3-2) and J usage is TRBJ1-1; TRBD1 matches 8 bases. Germline CDR1 and CDR2: LGHDT and YNNKEL (reference sequence). Trimming at V came to 3 bases and at J to 5 bases, leaving 8 bases not matched to a gene. The CDR3 has 15 residues. CDR3 amino acids: CASSQEQGVGTEAFF. In DNA form, the CDR3 reads TGTGCCAGCAGCCAGGAACAGGGGGTAGGGACTGAAGCTTTCTTT.

The genes are TRBV5-6 and TRBJ2-3; no clear D. CDR3 length equals 14 residues. Per the germline V gene, CDR1 is SGHDT and CDR2 is YYEEEE. V was pared by 4 bases and J by 7 bases, with 16 bases between. CDR3 loop: CASSPSGLANTQYF. CDR3 coding DNA: TGTGCCAGCAGCCCCTCGGGTCTTGCTAATACGCAGTATTTT. Combining the CDR3 with reference TRBV5-6 and TRBJ2-3 gives the whole variable domain DAGVTQSPTHLIKTRGQQVTLRCSPKSGHDTVSWYQQALGQGPQFIFQYYEEEERQRGNFPDRFSGHQFPNYSSELNVNALLLGDSALYLCASSPSGLANTQYFGPGTRLTVL.

The J gene is TRBJ1-2, the V gene TRBV19; no reliable D call. Trimming pared 5 bases from V and 2 bases from J, leaving 12 bases between. The CDR3 is 14 amino acids. Per the germline V gene, CDR1 is LNHDA and CDR2 is SQIVND (reference sequence). The CDR3 reads CASSRGPRNYGYTF. CDR3 nucleotide sequence: TGTGCCAGTAGTCGAGGCCCCAGAAACTATGGCTACACCTTC.

J is TRBJ1-4 and V is TRBV28; 7 bases are a match to TRBD1. V gave up 6 bases and J gave up 8 bases; unmatched junction bases: 9. The length of the CDR3 is 14 residues. The V gene's germline CDR1 is MDHEN and CDR2 SYDVKM. The CDR3 protein is CASRREGAGEKLFF. As DNA, the CDR3 is TGTGCCAGCAGACGCGAGGGGGCTGGGGAAAAACTGTTTTTT.